Listed below are T cell receptor beta chains from one sample, sequenced in a study of T cell repertoires in cytomegalovirus infection. TCRdb fed the reads into MiXCR, producing one record per CDR3 protein. The sample includes tens of thousands of distinct CDR3 sequences, around 18% of them seen just once. For these TCRs, the target antigens are not known. Specimen: CD8+ T cells from cultured PBMCs, collected from culture after CMV antigen stimulation. These receptors were taken from a human donor in good health (CMV status not recorded). Some clones in this sample may be carry-over from other donors' samples. The CDR3 runs from the conserved cysteine through the conserved F or W. Fields, in order: V gene, clone size, D gene, J gene, CDR3 DNA, CDR3 protein. A D gene is named only where the DNA matches it firmly. The size of a clone is reported for some rows only, either as once, few or many, or as a class for expanded clones.

V gene: TRBV27; clone size: .; D gene: TRBD1; J gene: TRBJ2-3; CDR3 DNA: TGTGCCAGCAGTAAACGGACAGGGACGGCAGATACGCAGTATTTT; CDR3 protein: CASSKRTGTADTQYF
V gene: TRBV7-2; clone size: .; D gene: .; J gene: TRBJ2-7; CDR3 DNA: TGTGCCAGCAGCTTAGTCCAAGGAGGCCTCAAATACGAGCAGTACTTC; CDR3 protein: CASSLVQGGLKYEQYF
V gene: TRBV7-2; clone size: .; D gene: TRBD1; J gene: TRBJ2-2; CDR3 DNA: TGTGCCAGCGGATACCCCAGACAGGGCCCGAACACCGGGGAGCTGTTTTTT; CDR3 protein: CASGYPRQGPNTGELFF
V gene: TRBV28; clone size: .; D gene: .; J gene: TRBJ2-7; CDR3 DNA: TGTGCCAGCAGTTTTCAGAGCCCAGGGGTTCACGAGCAGTACTTC; CDR3 protein: CASSFQSPGVHEQYF
V gene: TRBV25-1; clone size: few; D gene: .; J gene: TRBJ1-5; CDR3 DNA: TGTGCCAGCAGTGAATCTCCGGGCCGACCCCAGCATTTT; CDR3 protein: CASSESPGRPQHF
V gene: TRBV28; clone size: few; D gene: TRBD2; J gene: TRBJ2-7; CDR3 DNA: TGTGCCAGCAGTTTCGGGCGGGAGGGCCCTCTCGAGCAGTACTTC; CDR3 protein: CASSFGREGPLEQYF
V gene: TRBV12-3/TRBV12-4; clone size: .; D gene: .; J gene: TRBJ2-7; CDR3 DNA: TGTGCCAGCAGTCTATACTCTCTGGAGCAGTACTTC; CDR3 protein: CASSLYSLEQYF
V gene: TRBV7-8; clone size: few; D gene: TRBD1; J gene: TRBJ2-1; CDR3 DNA: TGTGCCAGCAGCACCCGGGACAGCGATTACAATGAGCAGTTCTTC; CDR3 protein: CASSTRDSDYNEQFF
V gene: TRBV7-8; clone size: few; D gene: TRBD2; J gene: TRBJ2-3; CDR3 DNA: TGTGCCAGCAGCTCGAAGGCTAGCGGGGCCACAGATACGCAGTATTTT; CDR3 protein: CASSSKASGATDTQYF
V gene: TRBV19; clone size: many; D gene: .; J gene: TRBJ1-5; CDR3 DNA: TGTGCCAGTAGCACCTCCGGCAGAAATCAGCCCCAGCATTTT; CDR3 protein: CASSTSGRNQPQHF
V gene: TRBV19; clone size: .; D gene: .; J gene: TRBJ1-1; CDR3 DNA: TGTGCCAGTAAACCTGGGAACACTGAAGCTTTCTTT; CDR3 protein: CASKPGNTEAFF
V gene: TRBV20-1; clone size: .; D gene: .; J gene: TRBJ2-4; CDR3 DNA: TGCAGTGCCAGAACCCCAACTGGGATCTCCAAAAACATTCAGTACTTC; CDR3 protein: CSARTPTGISKNIQYF
V gene: TRBV20-1; clone size: .; D gene: .; J gene: TRBJ2-1; CDR3 DNA: TGCAGTGCCCCTACCCGACAGGCCCGGTGGAATGAGCAGTTCTTC; CDR3 protein: CSAPTRQARWNEQFF
V gene: TRBV5-4; clone size: .; D gene: .; J gene: TRBJ1-3; CDR3 DNA: TGTGCCAGCAGCTTGGAACATGGTGGAAACACCATATATTTT; CDR3 protein: CASSLEHGGNTIYF
V gene: TRBV7-9; clone size: once; D gene: TRBD2; J gene: TRBJ2-3; CDR3 DNA: TGTGCCAGCAGCTCGCGCGGGAGGGTCCCAGATACGCAGTATTTT; CDR3 protein: CASSSRGRVPDTQYF